The text below deals with one TCR beta chain. Its binding antigen is unknown. No per-base quality is available; no much larger clone lies one base away. The immunoSEQ Assay, a bias-controlled multiplex PCR, was used to amplify TCRbeta CDR3 regions from genomic DNA. Per the original workflow: The number of nucleated cells in each sample was estimated by amplification of reference gene primers within the assay. Sequence reads were collapsed and filtered to measure the absolute abundance of every unique TCRbeta CDR3 rearrangement. Productive Simpson clonality was computed per sample as the square root of Simpson's diversity index over productive rearrangements. Here the immuneACCESS table is served through TCRdb, limited to in-frame sequences with V and J called. Missing clones are a known gap in these copies; in checked studies unresolved V genes cover under half, and the rest lacks a known reason. Clonal size and the V and J genes are those of that table, whereas D and trimming came from the DNA. Within this sample are more than 110,000 clones, with 84% of them counted one time only. The top ten hold 1.5% to 2% of the sample.

The germline V gene supplies CDR1 KGHSH and CDR2 LQKENI. The CDR3 goes from the cysteine to the phenylalanine over 16 residues. Only the CDR3 region is kept as DNA, spanning 48 bases read in frame from base 1. Trimming removed 2 bases from V and 4 bases from J; the gene matches leave 7 bases unexplained. The entry originates in a study of blood T cell repertoires in COVID-19 (dated by TCRdb to 2018 to 2021). A note on the overall study: Samples from collaborators originated in the United States, Italy and Spain and spanned both the acute and convalescent phases of COVID-19. The repertoires were released in a freely available public database intended as a resource for research on the immune response to SARS-CoV-2. The material from the prospective study consisted of cDNA or gDNA derived from T cells, B-cell-depleted T cells, or PBMCs. The samples were drawn from the first 160 participants of the ongoing ImmuneRACE study and from some 1,300 subjects provided by 6 global collaborators. Nearly every sample came with metadata listing a de-identified subject ID, COVID-19 status, age in years and sex. Subjects who had been exposed to COVID-19, were actively infected with it, or had recovered from it provided the deeply sampled blood TCRbeta repertoires that made up the dataset. Where available, HLA class I and class II types were taken from metadata supplied by the sample provider and were not determined by assay-based typing.

Enrolling through a virtual design, the prospective study's participants ranged in age from roughly 18 to 100 years and lived across more than 20 United States geographic areas. In the prospective study, cohorts were assigned on the basis of participant-reported clinical history obtained from a screening survey and a study questionnaire. Exposed participants were defined as having been in contact with someone with a PCR-confirmed or clinician-diagnosed COVID-19 case within 2 weeks of study entry. Each participant in the prospective study had whole blood, serum and a nasopharyngeal or oropharyngeal swab collected by mobile phlebotomists. Participants in the prospective study had the option to provide additional blood draws and questionnaires over a 2-month period. Prospective study blood samples were shipped either frozen or at room temperature before DNA extraction. Paper-wide results and their limitations: How much clinical and demographic metadata was included differed by source and by participant, and the metadata was provided uncurated.

The receptor chain draws on TRBV18 and TRBJ2-3; TRBD2 aligns with 9 central bases. The source is a woman under 30 who had been exposed to COVID-19. The sequencing input was PBMCs or T cells enriched from blood (not recorded which). The DNA is as follows: TGTGCCAGCTCACCAGTAGCGGGAGTATTGCCAGATACGCAGTATTTT. It translates to CASSPVAGVLPDTQYF. Extended through the reference TRBV18 and TRBJ2-3 proteins, this CDR3 yields the full variable domain: NAGVMQNPRHLVRRRGQEARLRCSPMKGHSHVYWYRQLPEEGLKFMVYLQKENIIDESGMPKERFSAEFPKEGPSILRIQQVVRGDSAAYFCASSPVAGVLPDTQYFGPGTRLTVL.